Listed below are T cell receptor beta chains from one sample, sequenced in a study of T cell repertoires in cytomegalovirus infection. Their target antigens are unknown. MiXCR, run by TCRdb on the reads, gives a single entry per CDR3 protein. Among some 220,000 distinct CDR3 sequences, 35% to 40% were seen once, and the ten largest hold around 60%. The specimen comprised CD8+ T cells from cultured PBMCs, sampled from culture after CMV antigen stimulation. The source of these receptors is a human donor in good health (CMV status not recorded). Some clones in this sample may be carry-over from other donors' samples. The CDR3 runs from the conserved cysteine through the conserved F or W. The order of the fields is D gene, J gene, V gene, clone size, CDR3 DNA, CDR3 protein. A D gene is named only where the DNA matches it firmly. A clone size is listed for some rows: how often the clone was seen (once, few, many), or a class if it is expanded.

-	TRBJ2-3	TRBV20-1	-	TGCAGTGCGCCGTCGGATACGCAGTATTTT	CSAPSDTQYF
-	TRBJ1-5	TRBV27	-	TGTGCCAGCAGTCCCGCAGGGGCTAGGCAGCCCCAGCATTTT	CASSPAGARQPQHF
-	TRBJ2-4	TRBV11-2	-	TGTGCCAGCAGCTTCGGGACCTCAGTGTTTGTTGCCAAAAACATTCAGTACTTC	CASSFGTSVFVAKNIQYF
-	TRBJ1-1	TRBV6-1	many	TGTGCCAGCCCTGAGGTAGCTGGGAGAAACACTGAAGCTTTCTTT	CASPEVAGRNTEAFF
-	TRBJ2-3	TRBV12-3/TRBV12-4	few	TGTGCCAGCAGCCCTCTCGCGGGGCAGGAGGGAGATACGCAGTATTTT	CASSPLAGQEGDTQYF
TRBD2	TRBJ2-1	TRBV7-6	medium-sized	TGTGCCAGCATACCCTCGGGGGGTACTGAGCAGTTCTTC	CASIPSGGTEQFF
TRBD2	TRBJ2-1	TRBV11-2	-	TGTGCCAGCAGCTTACCGGGGGGGCTCAATGAGCAGTTCTTC	CASSLPGGLNEQFF
-	TRBJ1-4	TRBV18	-	TGTGCCAGCTCACAAAACCCAACTAATGAAAAACTGTTTTTT	CASSQNPTNEKLFF
TRBD2	TRBJ2-7	TRBV12-3/TRBV12-4	few	TGTGCCAGCAGTCTTGCGGGACTAGCGAGCTACGAGCAGTACTTC	CASSLAGLASYEQYF
TRBD1	TRBJ1-6	TRBV2	-	TGTGCCAGCAGTGATACAGGGGGTAATTCACCCCTCCACTTT	CASSDTGGNSPLHF
-	TRBJ2-2	TRBV6-5	-	TGTGCCAGCAGTTACTACGAGGGCGCCGGGGAGCTGTTTTTT	CASSYYEGAGELFF
TRBD2	TRBJ2-7	TRBV12-3/TRBV12-4	-	TGTGCCAGCAGTCAAGCGGGATCCGCCTACGAGCAGTACTTC	CASSQAGSAYEQYF
-	TRBJ2-7	TRBV27	-	TGTGCCAGCAGTTTCGACAGGACCTACGAGCAGTACTTC	CASSFDRTYEQYF
-	TRBJ2-1	TRBV11-2	-	TGTGCCAGCAGCGAGACAGGAGACTACTACAATGAGCAGTTCTTC	CASSETGDYYNEQFF
-	TRBJ1-1	TRBV4-1	-	TGCGCCAGCAGCCCAGGATCGGGGGCCATGAACACTGAAGCTTTCTTT	CASSPGSGAMNTEAFF
-	TRBJ2-2	TRBV5-1	-	TGCGCCAGCAGCCCAAGTCCCCGAGCCGCCGGGGAGCTGTTTTTT	CASSPSPRAAGELFF
TRBD1	TRBJ2-2	TRBV6-5	-	TGTGCCAGCAGTAACCGGGACAGGGTAGTGGGGAACACCGGGGAGCTGTTTTTT	CASSNRDRVVGNTGELFF
TRBD1	TRBJ2-7	TRBV27	-	TGTGCCAGCAGTTTAAGGAGTTCCAACCCAGGGGGCCACGAGCAGTACTTC	CASSLRSSNPGGHEQYF
TRBD1	TRBJ2-4	TRBV4-1	-	TGCGCCAGCAGCCAAGACCGACAGGGGGCCGCCACTCTAGCCAAAAACATTCAGTACTTC	CASSQDRQGAATLAKNIQYF
-	TRBJ2-6	TRBV14	-	TGTGCCAGCCTGAGTAGCTCTGGGGCCAACGTCCTGACTTTC	CASLSSSGANVLTF
-	TRBJ2-1	TRBV5-4	-	TGTGCCAGCAGCGGAACGGGGTCCGGAGGGAATGAGCAGTTCTTC	CASSGTGSGGNEQFF
TRBD2	TRBJ2-7	TRBV20-1	-	TGCAGTGCTAGCCCTAGCGGGGGGCGGCCTCGCGAGCAGTACTTC	CSASPSGGRPREQYF
-	TRBJ1-2	TRBV7-9	few	TGTGCCAGCAGCCGTTTTTCTCAGGAACTTAACTATGGCTACACCTTC	CASSRFSQELNYGYTF
TRBD1	TRBJ2-1	TRBV27	-	TGTGCCAGCAGTCTGGGGGACAGGGTCTACAATGAGCAGTTCTTC	CASSLGDRVYNEQFF
TRBD2	TRBJ2-7	TRBV4-1	many	TGCGCCAGCAGCCCAAAGAGGACTAGCACCTACGAGCAGTACTTC	CASSPKRTSTYEQYF
-	TRBJ1-4	TRBV7-9	-	TGTGCCAGCAGCTTTTTCACGGGGGCGGAAGCTAATGAAAAACTGTTTTTT	CASSFFTGAEANEKLFF
TRBD2	TRBJ2-7	TRBV19	-	TGTGCCACCCTAAGCGGGACTGTCGACGAGCAGTACTTC	CATLSGTVDEQYF
TRBD2	TRBJ2-7	TRBV7-9	few	TGTGCCAGCAGCCCACTCAGCGGGAGCGGCTCCTACGAGCAGTACTTC	CASSPLSGSGSYEQYF
-	TRBJ2-7	TRBV4-3	few	TGCGCCAGCAGCCAAGCAGGGTCCTACGAGCAGTACTTC	CASSQAGSYEQYF
-	TRBJ2-7	TRBV7-3	-	TGTGCCAGCAGCTCCTCCCCGGGTAAAGACGAGCAGTACTTC	CASSSSPGKDEQYF
TRBD2	TRBJ2-3	TRBV29-1	few	TGCAGCGTTTCGGGACTAGCGGGGGGTACAGATACGCAGTATTTT	CSVSGLAGGTDTQYF
TRBD2	TRBJ2-1	TRBV7-8	-	TGTGCCAGCAGCTTGGGGCTAGCGGGAGCAGACTCCTACAATGAGCAGTTCTTC	CASSLGLAGADSYNEQFF
TRBD2	TRBJ2-1	TRBV28	many	TGTGCCAGCAAGGCAGGGCTAGCGGGAGTCTCCTCCTACAATGAGCAGTTCTTC	CASKAGLAGVSSYNEQFF
-	TRBJ2-5	TRBV4-1	few	TGCGCCAGCAGCCAAGATCCTAGCGAGGAAGAGACCCAGTACTTC	CASSQDPSEEETQYF
TRBD1	TRBJ1-6	TRBV29-1	-	TGCAGCGTGTCTTTGGGGGGACAGGGGAATTCACCCCTCCACTTT	CSVSLGGQGNSPLHF
TRBD1	TRBJ1-2	TRBV28	-	TGTGCCAGCAGCCCTACCGGGACAGGGACTTTCTATGGCTACACCTTC	CASSPTGTGTFYGYTF
TRBD2	TRBJ2-7	TRBV2	few	TGTGCCAGCAGCCTGGGCGGGGGGGACTACGAGCAGTACTTC	CASSLGGGDYEQYF
-	TRBJ1-1	TRBV19	-	TGTGCCAGTAGTATTGGAGTGAACACTGAAGCTTTCTTT	CASSIGVNTEAFF
-	TRBJ1-1	TRBV3-1	-	TGTGCCAGCAGCCAAGGGGAAATTGTTGAAGCTTTCTTT	CASSQGEIVEAFF
TRBD1	TRBJ1-5	TRBV7-8	once	TGTGCCAGCAGCTTAGGGACAGGCAACAATCAGCCCAAGCATTTT	CASSLGTGNNQPKHF
-	TRBJ2-7	TRBV4-2	-	TGTGCCAGCAGCCAAGTTTTCCCCTCCGACTCCTACGAGCAGTACTTC	CASSQVFPSDSYEQYF
TRBD2	TRBJ2-7	TRBV7-2	few	TGTGCCAGCAGCCAGACGACTAGCGCCTACGAGCAGTACTTC	CASSQTTSAYEQYF
-	TRBJ1-5	TRBV28	-	TGTGCCAGCAGTCTTTACAGGGCTAGGCAGCCCCAGCATTTT	CASSLYRARQPQHF
TRBD2	TRBJ2-1	TRBV7-8	-	TGTGCCAGCAGCTTGATCGCGTCTAGCGGGAGAGTAGTTGAGCAGTTCTTC	CASSLIASSGRVVEQFF
TRBD1	TRBJ1-1	TRBV7-4	-	TGTGCCAGCAGCGCCCGGGACAGGGACGTTGAAGCTTTCTTT	CASSARDRDVEAFF
TRBD2	TRBJ2-7	TRBV5-4	-	TGTGCCAGCAGCGGGACTAGCGGGAACTACGAGCAGTACTTC	CASSGTSGNYEQYF
-	TRBJ1-3	TRBV10-2	-	TGCGCCAGCAGTCCGGACAGCCTCTCTGGAAACACCATATATTTT	CASSPDSLSGNTIYF